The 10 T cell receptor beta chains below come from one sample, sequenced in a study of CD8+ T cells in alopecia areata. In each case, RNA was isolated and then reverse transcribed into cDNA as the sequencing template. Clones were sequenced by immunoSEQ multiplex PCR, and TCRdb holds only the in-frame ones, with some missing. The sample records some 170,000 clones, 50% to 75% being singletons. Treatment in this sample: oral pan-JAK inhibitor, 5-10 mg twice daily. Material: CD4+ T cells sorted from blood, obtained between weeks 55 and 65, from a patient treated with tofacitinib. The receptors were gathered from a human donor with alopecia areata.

The CDR3 here is CASSAHNPVDGLFF. The CDR3 coding sequence is TGTGCCAGCAGCGCTCATAACCCGGTGGACGGTCTGTTTTTT. The genes are TRBV9 and TRBJ1-4; D is unresolved. From germline, CDR1 is SGDLS and CDR2 YYNGEE. This CDR3 is built from 14 residues. Trimming pared 3 bases from V and 14 bases from J, leaving 20 bases between. The variable domain in full, with the rest retrieved from reference TRBV9 and TRBJ1-4, is DSGVTQTPKHLITATGQRVTLRCSPRSGDLSVYWYQQSLDQGLQFLIQYYNGEERAKGNILERFSAQQFPDLHSELNLSSLELGDSALYFCASSAHNPVDGLFFGSGTQLSVL.

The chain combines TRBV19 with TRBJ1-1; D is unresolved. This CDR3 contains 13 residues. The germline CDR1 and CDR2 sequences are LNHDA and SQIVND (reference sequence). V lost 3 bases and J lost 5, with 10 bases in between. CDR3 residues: CASSMTVGTEAFF. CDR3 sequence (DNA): TGTGCCAGTAGTATGACGGTGGGGACTGAAGCTTTCTTT.

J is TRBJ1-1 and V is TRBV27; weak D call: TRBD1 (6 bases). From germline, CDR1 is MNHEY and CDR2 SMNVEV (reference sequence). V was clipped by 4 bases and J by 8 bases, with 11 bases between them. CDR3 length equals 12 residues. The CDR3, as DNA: TGTGCCAGCAGTTCCATCGACAGGGAAGCTTTCTTT. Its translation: CASSSIDREAFF.

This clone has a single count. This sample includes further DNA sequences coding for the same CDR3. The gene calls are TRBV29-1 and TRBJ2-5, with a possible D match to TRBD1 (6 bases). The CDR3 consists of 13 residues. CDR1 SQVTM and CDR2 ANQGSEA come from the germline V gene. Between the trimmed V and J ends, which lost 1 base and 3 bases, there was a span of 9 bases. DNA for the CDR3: TGCAGCGTTGAAGTAAACAGGGAAGAGACCCAGTACTTC. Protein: CSVEVNREETQYF. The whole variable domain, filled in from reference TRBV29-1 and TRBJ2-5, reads SAVISQKPSRDICQRGTSLTIQCQVDSQVTMMFWYRQQPGQSLTLIATANQGSEATYESGFVIDKFPISRPNLTFSTLTVSNMSPEDSSIYLCSVEVNREETQYFGPGTRLLVL.

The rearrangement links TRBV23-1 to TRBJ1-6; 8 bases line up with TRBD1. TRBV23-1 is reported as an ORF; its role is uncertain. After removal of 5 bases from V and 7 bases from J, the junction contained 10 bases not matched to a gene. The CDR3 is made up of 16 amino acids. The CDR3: CASSFCPGQGNSPLHF. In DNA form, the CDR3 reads TGCGCCAGCAGTTTTTGTCCCGGACAGGGAAATTCACCCCTCCACTTT.

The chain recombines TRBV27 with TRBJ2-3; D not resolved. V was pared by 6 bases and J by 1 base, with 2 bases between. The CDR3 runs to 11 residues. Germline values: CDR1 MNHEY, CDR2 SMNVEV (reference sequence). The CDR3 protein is CASRRTDTQYF. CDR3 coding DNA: TGTGCCAGCAGGCGCACAGATACGCAGTATTTT.

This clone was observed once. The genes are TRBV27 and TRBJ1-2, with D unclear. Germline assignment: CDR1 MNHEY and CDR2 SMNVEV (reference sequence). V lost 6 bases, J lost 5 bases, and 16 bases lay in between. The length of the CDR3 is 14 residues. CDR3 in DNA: TGTGCCAGCAGCCAAACACAGCCCCCTTATGGCTACACCTTC. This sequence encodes CASSQTQPPYGYTF.

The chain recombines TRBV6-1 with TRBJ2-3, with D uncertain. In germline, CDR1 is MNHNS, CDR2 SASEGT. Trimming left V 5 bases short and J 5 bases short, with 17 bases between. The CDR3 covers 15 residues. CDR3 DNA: TGTGCCAGCAGTAGCCGGAAACCTGAGGTAGATACGCAGTATTTT. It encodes CASSSRKPEVDTQYF.

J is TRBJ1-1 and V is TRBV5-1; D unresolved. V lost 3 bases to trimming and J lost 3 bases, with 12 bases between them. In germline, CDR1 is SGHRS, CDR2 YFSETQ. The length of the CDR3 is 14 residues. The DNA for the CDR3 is TGCGCCAGCAGCTCTGGACGGCAAGACACTGAAGCTTTCTTT. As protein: CASSSGRQDTEAFF.

The chain's CDR3 is CSAREGEQFF. CDR3 in DNA: TGCAGTGCACGGGAGGGTGAGCAGTTCTTC. The chain uses TRBV20-1 and TRBJ2-1, with 8 bases aligning to TRBD2. Trimming cost V 6 bases and J 9 bases; bases outside gene matches: 1. The CDR3 loop spans 10 amino acids. Germline-derived CDR1 and CDR2 are DFQATT and SNEGSKA (reference sequence).